The sequence of this T cell receptor (beta chain) was determined in a study of shared clonotypes between healthy human individuals. This CDR3 is built from 16 residues. With V trimmed by 4 bases and J by 4 bases, 10 bases remained unmatched. Germline assignment: CDR1 SGHRS and CDR2 YFSETQ. Deep was the level used in running the assay. In the original processing: ImmunoSEQ sequences covered only the junction and lacked quality scores; filtering therefore differed. Sequencing was performed with immunoSEQ multiplex PCR; in TCRdb, only in-frame clones are kept and a portion is missing. V, J and clone size are those of that table, while D and trimming were read from the DNA. The sample gives around 2.3 million clones, approximately 95% of which show up once; around 0.13% is in the top ten.

The sample comprised naive CD4+ T cells sorted from blood. Regarding subset: CD45RA+ positively selected. This rearrangement joins TRBV5-1 to TRBJ2-2; 7 nucleotides agree with TRBD1. The sequence came from a man aged 18 to 29 in good health. This CDR3 is CASSIGTDPRTGELFF. The CDR3 DNA sequence: TGCGCCAGCAGCATAGGGACAGACCCGCGCACCGGGGAGCTGTTTTTT. Combining the CDR3 with reference TRBV5-1 and TRBJ2-2 gives the whole variable domain KAGVTQTPRYLIKTRGQQVTLSCSPISGHRSVSWYQQTPGQGLQFLFEYFSETQRNKGNFPGRFSGRQFSNSRSEMNVSTLELGDSALYLCASSIGTDPRTGELFFGEGSRLTVL.